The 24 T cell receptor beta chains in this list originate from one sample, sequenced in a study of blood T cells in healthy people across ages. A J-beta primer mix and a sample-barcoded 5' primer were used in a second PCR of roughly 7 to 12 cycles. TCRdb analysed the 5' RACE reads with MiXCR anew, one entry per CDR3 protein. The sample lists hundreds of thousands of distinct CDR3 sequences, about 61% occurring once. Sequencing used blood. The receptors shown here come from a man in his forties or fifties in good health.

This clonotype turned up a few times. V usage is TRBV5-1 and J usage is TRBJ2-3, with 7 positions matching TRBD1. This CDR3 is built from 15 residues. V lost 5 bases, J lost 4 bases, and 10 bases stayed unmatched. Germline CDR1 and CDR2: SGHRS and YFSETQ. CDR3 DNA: TGCGCCAGCAGTACAGGGGTTGTTATTTCAGATACGCAGTATTTT. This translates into CASSTGVVISDTQYF.

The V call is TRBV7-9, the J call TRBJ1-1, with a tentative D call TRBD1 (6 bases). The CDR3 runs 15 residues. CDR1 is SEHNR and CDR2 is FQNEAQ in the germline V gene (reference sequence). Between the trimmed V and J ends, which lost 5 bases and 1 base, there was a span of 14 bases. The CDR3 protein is CASSMPGAQNTEAFF. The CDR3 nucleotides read TGTGCCAGCAGCATGCCGGGGGCGCAGAACACTGAAGCTTTCTTT.

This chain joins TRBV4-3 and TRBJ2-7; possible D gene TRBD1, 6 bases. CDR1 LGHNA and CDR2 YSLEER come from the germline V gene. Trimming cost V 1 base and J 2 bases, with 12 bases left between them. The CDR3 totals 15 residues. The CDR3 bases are TGCGCCAGCAGCCAAGGGTTCGGGACAACCTACGAGCAGTACTTC. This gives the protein CASSQGFGTTYEQYF.

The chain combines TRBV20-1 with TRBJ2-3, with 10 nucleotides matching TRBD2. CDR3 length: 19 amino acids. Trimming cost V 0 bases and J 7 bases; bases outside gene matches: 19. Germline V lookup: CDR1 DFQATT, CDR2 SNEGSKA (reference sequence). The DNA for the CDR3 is TGCAGTGCTAGAGATCCGGCTAGCGGGGGAGTATTATTGGGATATACGCAGTATTTT. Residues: CSARDPASGGVLLGYTQYF.

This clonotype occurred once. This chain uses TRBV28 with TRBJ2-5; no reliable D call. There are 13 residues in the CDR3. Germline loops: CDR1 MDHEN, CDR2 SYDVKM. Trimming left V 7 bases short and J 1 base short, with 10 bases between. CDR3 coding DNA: TGTGCCAGCATCGCATCGGCCCAAGAGACCCAGTACTTC. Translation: CASIASAQETQYF. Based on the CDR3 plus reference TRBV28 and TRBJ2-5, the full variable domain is DVKVTQSSRYLVKRTGEKVFLECVQDMDHENMFWYRQDPGLGLRLIYFSYDVKMKEKGDIPEGYSVSREKKERFSLILESASTNQTSMYLCASIASAQETQYFGPGTRLLVL.

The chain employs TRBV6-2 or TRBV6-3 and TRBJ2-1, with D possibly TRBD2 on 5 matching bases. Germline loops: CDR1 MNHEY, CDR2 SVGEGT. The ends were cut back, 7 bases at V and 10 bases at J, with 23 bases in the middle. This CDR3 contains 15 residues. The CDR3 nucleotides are TGTGCCAGCACCCAAGATCTACTCGGGGTGAGGGAGCAGTTCTTC. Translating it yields CASTQDLLGVREQFF.

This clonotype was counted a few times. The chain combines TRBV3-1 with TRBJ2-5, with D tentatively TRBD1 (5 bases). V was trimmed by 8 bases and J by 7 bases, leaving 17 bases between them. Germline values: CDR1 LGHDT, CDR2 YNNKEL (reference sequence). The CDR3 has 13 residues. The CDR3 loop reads CASRGDSWGTQYF. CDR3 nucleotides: TGTGCCAGCCGCGGCGACAGCTGGGGGACCCAGTACTTC.

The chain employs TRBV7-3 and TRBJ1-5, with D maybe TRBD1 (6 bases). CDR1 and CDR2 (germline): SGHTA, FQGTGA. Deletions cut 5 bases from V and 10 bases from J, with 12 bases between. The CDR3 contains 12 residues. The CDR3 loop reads CASSLTGGPQHF. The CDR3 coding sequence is TGTGCCAGCAGCCTCACGGGGGGCCCCCAGCATTTT.

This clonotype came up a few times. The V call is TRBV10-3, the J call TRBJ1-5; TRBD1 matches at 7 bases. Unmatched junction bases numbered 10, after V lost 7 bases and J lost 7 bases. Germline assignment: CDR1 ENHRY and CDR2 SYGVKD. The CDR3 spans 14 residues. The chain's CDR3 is CAIKDEGAWQPQHF. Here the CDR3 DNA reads TGTGCCATCAAGGATGAGGGGGCTTGGCAGCCCCAGCATTTT.

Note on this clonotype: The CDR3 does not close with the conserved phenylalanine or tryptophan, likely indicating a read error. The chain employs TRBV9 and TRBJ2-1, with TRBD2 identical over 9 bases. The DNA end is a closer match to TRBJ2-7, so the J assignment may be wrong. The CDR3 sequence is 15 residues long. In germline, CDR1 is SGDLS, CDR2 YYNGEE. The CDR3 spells CASSVDIAGVYEQYL. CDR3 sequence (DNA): TGTGCCAGCAGCGTAGACATAGCGGGAGTCTACGAGCAGTACTTA.

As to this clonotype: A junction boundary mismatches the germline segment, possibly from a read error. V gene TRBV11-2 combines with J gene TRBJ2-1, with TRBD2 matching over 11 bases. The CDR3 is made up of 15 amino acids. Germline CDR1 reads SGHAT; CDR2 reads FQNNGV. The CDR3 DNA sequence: TGTGCCAACAGCTTTAATAGCGGGGGGGCCCCTGAGCAGTTCTTC. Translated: CANSFNSGGAPEQFF.

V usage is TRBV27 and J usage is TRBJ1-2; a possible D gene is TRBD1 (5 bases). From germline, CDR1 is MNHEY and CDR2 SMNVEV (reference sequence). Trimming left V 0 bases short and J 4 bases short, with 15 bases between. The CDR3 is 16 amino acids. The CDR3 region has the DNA TGTGCCAGCAGTTTATCGGGATTGGGGGTTTCCTATGGCTACACCTTC. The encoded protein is CASSLSGLGVSYGYTF.

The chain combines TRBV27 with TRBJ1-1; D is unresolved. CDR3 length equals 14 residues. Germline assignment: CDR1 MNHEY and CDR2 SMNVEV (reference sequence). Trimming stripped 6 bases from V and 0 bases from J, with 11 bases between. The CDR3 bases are TGTGCCAGCAGAGTAGCGGGTTTGAACACTGAAGCTTTCTTT. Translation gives CASRVAGLNTEAFF.

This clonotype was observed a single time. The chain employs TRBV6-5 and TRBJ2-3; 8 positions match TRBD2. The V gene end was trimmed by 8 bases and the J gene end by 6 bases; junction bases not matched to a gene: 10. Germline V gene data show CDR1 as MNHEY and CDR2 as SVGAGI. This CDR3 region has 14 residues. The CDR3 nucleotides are TGTGCCAGCTCCCTCGGCGGGGGGTTGGATACGCAGTATTTT. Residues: CASSLGGGLDTQYF.

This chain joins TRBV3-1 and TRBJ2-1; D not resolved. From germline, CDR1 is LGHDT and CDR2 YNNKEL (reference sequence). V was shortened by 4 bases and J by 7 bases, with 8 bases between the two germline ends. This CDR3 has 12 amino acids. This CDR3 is CASSRLLNEQFF. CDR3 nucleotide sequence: TGTGCCAGCAGCCGCCTCCTAAATGAGCAGTTCTTC.

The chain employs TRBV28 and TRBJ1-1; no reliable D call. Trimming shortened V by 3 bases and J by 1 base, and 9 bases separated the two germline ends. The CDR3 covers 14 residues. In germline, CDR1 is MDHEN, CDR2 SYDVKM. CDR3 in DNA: TGTGCCAGCAGTTTCCCGGATAGGAACACTGAAGCTTTCTTT. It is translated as CASSFPDRNTEAFF.

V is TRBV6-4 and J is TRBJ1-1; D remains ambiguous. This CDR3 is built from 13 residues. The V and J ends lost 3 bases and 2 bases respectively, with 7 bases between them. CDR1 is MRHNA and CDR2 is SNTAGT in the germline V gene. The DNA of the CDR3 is TGTGCCAGCAGTGATCAGAAAAACACTGAAGCTTTCTTT. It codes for CASSDQKNTEAFF.

As DNA, the CDR3 is TGCAGTGCTAGAGAAAGAAGGCCGGGATCCTCGAGACGGGAAGAGACCCAGTACTTC. Protein sequence: CSARERRPGSSRREETQYF. This sequence joins TRBV20-1 and TRBJ2-5; D is possibly TRBD2 (5 bases). This CDR3 spans 19 amino acids. Trimming removed 0 bases at V and 3 bases at J, with 26 bases between. Germline V gene data show CDR1 as DFQATT and CDR2 as SNEGSKA (reference sequence).

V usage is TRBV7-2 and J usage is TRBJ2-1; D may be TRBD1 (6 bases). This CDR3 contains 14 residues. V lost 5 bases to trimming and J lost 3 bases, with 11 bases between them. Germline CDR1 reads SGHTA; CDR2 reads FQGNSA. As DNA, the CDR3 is TGTGCCAGCAGCGCCCAGGGGAACTACAATGAGCAGTTCTTC. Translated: CASSAQGNYNEQFF.

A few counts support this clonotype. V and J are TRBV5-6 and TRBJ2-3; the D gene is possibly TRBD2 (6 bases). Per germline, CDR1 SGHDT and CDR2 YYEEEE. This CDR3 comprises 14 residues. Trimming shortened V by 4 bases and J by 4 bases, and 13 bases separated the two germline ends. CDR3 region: CASSDRLDPDTQYF. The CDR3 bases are TGTGCCAGCAGCGACCGACTAGATCCAGATACGCAGTATTTT.

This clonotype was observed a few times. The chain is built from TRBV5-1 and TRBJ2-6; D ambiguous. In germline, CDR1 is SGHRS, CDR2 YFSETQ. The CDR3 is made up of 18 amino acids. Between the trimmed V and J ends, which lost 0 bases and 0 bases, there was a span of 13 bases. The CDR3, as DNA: TGCGCCAGCAGCTTGGGATCCCTCGGTGGCTCTGGGGCCAACGTCCTGACTTTC. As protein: CASSLGSLGGSGANVLTF.

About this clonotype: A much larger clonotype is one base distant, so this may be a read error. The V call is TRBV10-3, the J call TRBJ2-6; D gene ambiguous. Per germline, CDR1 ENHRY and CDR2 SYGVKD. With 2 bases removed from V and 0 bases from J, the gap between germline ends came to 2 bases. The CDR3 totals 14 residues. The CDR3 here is CAISESSGANVLTF. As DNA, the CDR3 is TGTGCCATCAGTGAGAGCTCTGGGGCCAACGTCCTGACTTTC.

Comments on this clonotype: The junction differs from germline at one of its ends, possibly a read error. CDR3 sequence: CSGEAGHEQYF. The CDR3 DNA sequence: TGCAGCGGTGAAGCGGGACACGAGCAGTACTTC. The chain couples TRBV29-1 to TRBJ2-4; 7 nucleotides line up with TRBD2. The DNA end favors TRBJ2-7, so the J call may be wrong. The germline gives CDR1 SQVTM, CDR2 ANQGSEA. The CDR3 has 11 amino acids.

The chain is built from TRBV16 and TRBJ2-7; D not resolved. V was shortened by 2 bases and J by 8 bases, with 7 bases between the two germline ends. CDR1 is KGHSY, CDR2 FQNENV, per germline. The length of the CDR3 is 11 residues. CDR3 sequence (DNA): TGTGCCAGCAGCCAACACGAGAAGCAGTACTTC. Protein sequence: CASSQHEKQYF.